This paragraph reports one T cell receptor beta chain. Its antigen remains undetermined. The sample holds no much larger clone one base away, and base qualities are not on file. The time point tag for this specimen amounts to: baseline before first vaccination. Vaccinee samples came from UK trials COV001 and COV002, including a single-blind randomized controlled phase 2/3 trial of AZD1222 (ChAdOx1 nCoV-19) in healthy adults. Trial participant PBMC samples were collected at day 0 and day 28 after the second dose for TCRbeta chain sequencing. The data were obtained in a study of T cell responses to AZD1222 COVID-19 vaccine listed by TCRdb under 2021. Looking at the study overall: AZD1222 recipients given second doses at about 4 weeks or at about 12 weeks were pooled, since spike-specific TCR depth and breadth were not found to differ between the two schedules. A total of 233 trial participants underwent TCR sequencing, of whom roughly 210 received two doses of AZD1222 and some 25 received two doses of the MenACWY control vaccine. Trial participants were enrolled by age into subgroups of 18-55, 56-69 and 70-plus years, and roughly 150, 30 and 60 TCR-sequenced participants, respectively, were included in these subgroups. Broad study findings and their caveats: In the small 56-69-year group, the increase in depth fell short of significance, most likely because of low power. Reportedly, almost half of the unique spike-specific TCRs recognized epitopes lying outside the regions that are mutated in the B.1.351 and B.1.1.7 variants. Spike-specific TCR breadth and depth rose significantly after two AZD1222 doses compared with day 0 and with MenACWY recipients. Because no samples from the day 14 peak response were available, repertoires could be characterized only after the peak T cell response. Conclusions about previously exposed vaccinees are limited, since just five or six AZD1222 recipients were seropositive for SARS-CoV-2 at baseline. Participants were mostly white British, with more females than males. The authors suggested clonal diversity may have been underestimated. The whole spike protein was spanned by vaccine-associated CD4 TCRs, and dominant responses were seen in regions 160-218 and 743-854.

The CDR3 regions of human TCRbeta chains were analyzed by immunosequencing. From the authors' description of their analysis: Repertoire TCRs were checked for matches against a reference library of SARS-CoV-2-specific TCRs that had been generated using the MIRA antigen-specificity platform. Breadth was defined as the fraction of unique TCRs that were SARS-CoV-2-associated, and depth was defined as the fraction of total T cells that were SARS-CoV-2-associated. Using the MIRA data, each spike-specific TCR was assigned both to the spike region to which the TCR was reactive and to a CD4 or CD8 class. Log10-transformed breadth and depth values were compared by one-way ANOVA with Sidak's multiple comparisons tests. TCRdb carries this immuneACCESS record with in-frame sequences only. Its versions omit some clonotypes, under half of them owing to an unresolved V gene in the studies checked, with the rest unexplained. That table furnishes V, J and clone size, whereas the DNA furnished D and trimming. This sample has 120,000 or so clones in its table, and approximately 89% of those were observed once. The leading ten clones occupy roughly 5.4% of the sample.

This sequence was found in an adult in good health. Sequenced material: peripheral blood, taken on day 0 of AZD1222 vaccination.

The nucleotides read TGCGCCAGCAGCATTCGGACAGAGATCTTGAACACTGAAGCTTTCTTT. This is translated as CASSIRTEILNTEAFF. The sequence links TRBV4-1 to TRBJ1-1; a weak D assignment points to TRBD1 (6 bases agree). V loses 5 bases, J loses 0 bases, and the germline ends lie 16 bases apart. Based on the germline V gene, the CDR1 and CDR2 sequences are MGHRA and YSYEKL. There are 16 amino acids in the CDR3, from cysteine to phenylalanine inclusive. The DNA shown is the 48-base CDR3, in frame from base 1.